The 18 T cell receptor beta chains in this list originate from one sample, sequenced in a study of graft-versus-host responses after intestinal transplantation. Intraepithelial and lamina propria lymphocytes were isolated from graft specimens. Produced via immunoSEQ multiplex PCR; TCRdb's table is partial and in-frame only. The sample has under 5,500 clones, roughly three quarters seen once. Here the sequenced sample was ileum tissue, taken 330 to 350 days after intestinal transplantation. These receptors were obtained from a human patient who received an intestinal transplant, so some T cells may come from the graft donor.

This clone was counted a single time. This chain uses TRBV28 with TRBJ2-1; 11 bases match TRBD1. V gave up 3 bases and J gave up 4 bases; unmatched junction bases: 5. The germline V gene has CDR1 MDHEN and CDR2 SYDVKM. This CDR3 contains 16 residues. The CDR3 is CASSLRRDRGYNEQFF. Written as DNA, the CDR3 is TGTGCCAGCAGTTTGCGCCGGGACAGGGGGTACAATGAGCAGTTCTTC.

This sequence joins TRBV28 and TRBJ2-1; possible D gene TRBD2, 6 bases. Between the trimmed V and J ends, which lost 7 bases and 1 base, there was a span of 32 bases. The germline CDR1 and CDR2 sequences are MDHEN and SYDVKM. The CDR3 consists of 21 residues. The CDR3 DNA is TGTGCCAGCACCCCCCGAGTTTTGTTTTTCTACGGGGGAGGTTCCTACAATGAGCAGTTCTTC. Its protein product is CASTPRVLFFYGGGSYNEQFF.

The rearrangement uses TRBV29-1 and TRBJ2-2; 9 bases fit TRBD2. The germline V gene has CDR1 SQVTM and CDR2 ANQGSEA. After removal of 7 bases from V and 1 base from J, the junction contained 1 base not matched to a gene. The CDR3 is made up of 13 amino acids. DNA of the CDR3: TGCAGCGGTAGCGGGAGGAACACCGGGGAGCTGTTTTTT. Protein: CSGSGRNTGELFF.

The V call is TRBV4-1, the J call TRBJ2-1, with 12 bases lining up with TRBD2. The CDR3 is 15 amino acids. After removal of 2 bases from V and 5 bases from J, the junction contained 1 base not matched to a gene. Germline CDR1 reads MGHRA; CDR2 reads YSYEKL. The CDR3, as DNA: TGCGCCAGCAGCCAACTAGCGGGGGGGGACAATGAGCAGTTCTTC. Its translation is CASSQLAGGDNEQFF.

The V and J genes are TRBV11-1 and TRBJ2-5; TRBD1 aligns across 8 bases. Judging by the DNA end, TRBJ2-7 fits better; the J call may be wrong. The length of the CDR3 is 15 residues. Germline CDR1 is SGHAT and CDR2 is FQDESV (reference sequence). DNA of the CDR3: TGTGCCAGCAGCTTGGGACAGGCGGAATACTACGAGCAGTACTTC. This codes for CASSLGQAEYYEQYF.

The rearrangement uses TRBV5-4 and TRBJ1-1; D gene uncertain. Germline loops: CDR1 SGHNT, CDR2 YYREEE (reference sequence). Trimming cost V 0 bases and J 2 bases, with 5 bases left between them. This CDR3 comprises 13 residues. CDR3 nucleotide sequence: TGTGCCAGCAGCTTGGGAGGAAACACTGAAGCTTTCTTT. Amino acids: CASSLGGNTEAFF.

This chain connects TRBV7-9 to TRBJ1-6; D gene ambiguous. The V and J ends lost 4 bases and 15 bases respectively, with 10 bases between them. Germline V gene data show CDR1 as SEHNR and CDR2 as FQNEAQ (reference sequence). The CDR3 covers 11 residues. The CDR3 nucleotides are TGTGCCAGCAGCTCCTTCGAACTCCTCCACTTT. It codes for CASSSFELLHF.

On this clone: The junction differs from germline at one of its ends, possibly a read error. DNA for the CDR3: TGTGCCACCAGCGGAGAGAGACAGGGACGAGAAAAACTGTTTTTT. It codes for CATSGERQGREKLFF. The chain uses TRBV15 and TRBJ1-4; TRBD1 matches at 7 bases. Germline-derived CDR1 and CDR2 are LNHNV and YYDKDF (reference sequence). This CDR3 spans 15 amino acids.

The chain has TRBV14 and TRBJ1-3, with D possibly being TRBD1 (5 bases). Germline V gene lookup returns CDR1 SGHDN and CDR2 FVKESK. The CDR3 consists of 15 residues. Trimming left V 0 bases short and J 2 bases short, with 8 bases between. CDR3 in DNA: TGTGCCAGCAGCCAAGATTTAGGGGCTGGAAACACCATATATTTT. Residues: CASSQDLGAGNTIYF.

The rearrangement joins TRBV5-6 to TRBJ2-2; 7 bases fit TRBD2. With 4 bases clipped from V and 3 bases from J, the junction kept 12 bases outside the gene matches. The CDR3 is made up of 17 amino acids. Germline loops: CDR1 SGHDT, CDR2 YYEEEE. CDR3 DNA: TGTGCCAGCAGCGAGCTTCTAGCGGCCCGTGACACCGGGGAGCTGTTTTTT. Translated, it gives CASSELLAARDTGELFF.

This clone was seen once. CDR3 coding DNA: TGTGCCAGCAGTCCGAGCGCAGTCGGTGAGCAGTTCTTC. Its protein is CASSPSAVGEQFF. The chain joins TRBV2 to TRBJ2-1, with unresolved D. CDR1 and CDR2 from the germline V gene are SNHLY and FYNNEI. V was trimmed by 5 bases and J by 9 bases, leaving 14 bases between them. This CDR3 spans 13 amino acids. The full variable domain, with the rest looked up from reference TRBV2 and TRBJ2-1, is EPEVTQTPSHQVTQMGQEVILRCVPISNHLYFYWYRQILGQKVEFLVSFYNNEISEKSEIFDDQFSVERPDGSNFTLKIRSTKLEDSAMYFCASSPSAVGEQFFGPGTRLTVL.

The chain uses TRBV7-2 and TRBJ2-5, with 11 bases fitting TRBD2. V lost 7 bases, J lost 2 bases, and 6 bases stayed unmatched. Germline lookup yields CDR1 SGHTA and CDR2 FQGNSA. CDR3 length: 15 residues. CDR3 in DNA: TGTGCCAGCACCCCGGGACTAGCGGTACAAGAGACCCAGTACTTC. This encodes CASTPGLAVQETQYF.

The rearrangement links TRBV27 to TRBJ2-7; 8 nucleotides match TRBD1. From germline, CDR1 is MNHEY and CDR2 SMNVEV (reference sequence). V gave up 1 base and J gave up 6 bases; unmatched junction bases: 5. This CDR3 is built from 14 residues. This CDR3 reads CASSLWSQGAEQYF. The CDR3 bases are TGTGCCAGCAGTTTATGGTCCCAGGGGGCCGAGCAGTACTTC.

This sequence joins TRBV5-1 and TRBJ1-1; D possibly corresponds to TRBD1 (5 bases). The CDR3 has 14 amino acids. Trimming removed 0 bases at V and 7 bases at J, with 13 bases between. Per germline, CDR1 SGHRS and CDR2 YFSETQ. CDR3 DNA sequence: TGCGCCAGCAGCTTGGCGCCAGGGCAGGGTGAAGCTTTCTTT. Translating gives CASSLAPGQGEAFF.

In this sample, this clone turned up a few times. The chain links TRBV6-5 to TRBJ2-5, with a possible D match to TRBD1 (5 bases). The germline V and J ends were trimmed by 5 bases and 3 bases, with 10 bases remaining between them. Germline V gene sequence: CDR1 MNHEY, CDR2 SVGAGI. This CDR3 has 13 amino acids. The CDR3 coding sequence is TGTGCCAGCAGTCCCAGGGCAGAAGAGACCCAGTACTTC. This gives the protein CASSPRAEETQYF.

V and J are TRBV15 and TRBJ2-7, with no clear D. The CDR3 contains 16 residues. V was cut by 0 bases and J by 6 bases, with 18 bases left in between. Germline V gives CDR1 LNHNV, CDR2 YYDKDF (reference sequence). The CDR3 is CATSRDLGVVVLEQYF. The CDR3 region has the DNA TGTGCCACCAGCAGAGATCTCGGAGTAGTTGTGCTCGAGCAGTACTTC. Filled out from reference TRBV15 and TRBJ2-7, the complete variable domain reads DAMVIQNPRYQVTQFGKPVTLSCSQTLNHNVMYWYQQKSSQAPKLLFHYYDKDFNNEADTPDNFQSRRPNTSFCFLDIRSPGLGDTAMYLCATSRDLGVVVLEQYFGPGTRLTVT.

With regard to this clone: The germline gene is not matched at one end of the junction; a read error may be the cause. This sample includes further DNA sequences coding for the same CDR3. The J gene is TRBJ1-4, the V gene TRBV11-2, with D uncertain. The CDR3 totals 16 residues. The V gene's germline CDR1 is SGHAT and CDR2 FQNNGV. The CDR3 region has the DNA TGTGCCAGCAGCCTAGATTTGGACTATTCCGATGAAAAACTGTTTTTT. It codes for CASSLDLDYSDEKLFF. Together with reference TRBV11-2 and TRBJ1-4, the CDR3 gives the full variable domain: EAGVAQSPRYKIIEKRQSVAFWCNPISGHATLYWYQQILGQGPKLLIQFQNNGVVDDSQLPKDRFSAERLKGVDSTLKIQPAKLEDSAVYLCASSLDLDYSDEKLFFGSGTQLSVL.

This sequence joins TRBV5-4 and TRBJ2-3; weak D call: TRBD1 (6 bases). Germline CDR1 and CDR2: SGHNT and YYREEE (reference sequence). This CDR3 spans 14 amino acids. Trimming shortened V by 0 bases and J by 4 bases, and 9 bases separated the two germline ends. The CDR3 sequence is CASSLATGSDTQYF. CDR3 nucleotides: TGTGCCAGCAGCTTGGCCACAGGGTCAGATACGCAGTATTTT.